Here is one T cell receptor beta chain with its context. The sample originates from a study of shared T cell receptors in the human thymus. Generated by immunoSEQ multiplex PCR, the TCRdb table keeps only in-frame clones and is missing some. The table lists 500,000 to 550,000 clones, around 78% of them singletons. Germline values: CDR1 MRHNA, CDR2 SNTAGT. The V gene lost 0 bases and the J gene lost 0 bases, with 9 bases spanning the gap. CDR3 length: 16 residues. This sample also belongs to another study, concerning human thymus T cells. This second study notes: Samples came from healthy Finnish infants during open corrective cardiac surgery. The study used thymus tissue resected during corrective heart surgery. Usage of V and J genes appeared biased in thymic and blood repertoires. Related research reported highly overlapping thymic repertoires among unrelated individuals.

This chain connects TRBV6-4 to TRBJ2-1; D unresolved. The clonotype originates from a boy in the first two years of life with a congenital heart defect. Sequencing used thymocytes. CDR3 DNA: TGTGCCAGCAGTGACTCGACACAACTCTCCTACAATGAGCAGTTCTTC. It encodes CASSDSTQLSYNEQFF.